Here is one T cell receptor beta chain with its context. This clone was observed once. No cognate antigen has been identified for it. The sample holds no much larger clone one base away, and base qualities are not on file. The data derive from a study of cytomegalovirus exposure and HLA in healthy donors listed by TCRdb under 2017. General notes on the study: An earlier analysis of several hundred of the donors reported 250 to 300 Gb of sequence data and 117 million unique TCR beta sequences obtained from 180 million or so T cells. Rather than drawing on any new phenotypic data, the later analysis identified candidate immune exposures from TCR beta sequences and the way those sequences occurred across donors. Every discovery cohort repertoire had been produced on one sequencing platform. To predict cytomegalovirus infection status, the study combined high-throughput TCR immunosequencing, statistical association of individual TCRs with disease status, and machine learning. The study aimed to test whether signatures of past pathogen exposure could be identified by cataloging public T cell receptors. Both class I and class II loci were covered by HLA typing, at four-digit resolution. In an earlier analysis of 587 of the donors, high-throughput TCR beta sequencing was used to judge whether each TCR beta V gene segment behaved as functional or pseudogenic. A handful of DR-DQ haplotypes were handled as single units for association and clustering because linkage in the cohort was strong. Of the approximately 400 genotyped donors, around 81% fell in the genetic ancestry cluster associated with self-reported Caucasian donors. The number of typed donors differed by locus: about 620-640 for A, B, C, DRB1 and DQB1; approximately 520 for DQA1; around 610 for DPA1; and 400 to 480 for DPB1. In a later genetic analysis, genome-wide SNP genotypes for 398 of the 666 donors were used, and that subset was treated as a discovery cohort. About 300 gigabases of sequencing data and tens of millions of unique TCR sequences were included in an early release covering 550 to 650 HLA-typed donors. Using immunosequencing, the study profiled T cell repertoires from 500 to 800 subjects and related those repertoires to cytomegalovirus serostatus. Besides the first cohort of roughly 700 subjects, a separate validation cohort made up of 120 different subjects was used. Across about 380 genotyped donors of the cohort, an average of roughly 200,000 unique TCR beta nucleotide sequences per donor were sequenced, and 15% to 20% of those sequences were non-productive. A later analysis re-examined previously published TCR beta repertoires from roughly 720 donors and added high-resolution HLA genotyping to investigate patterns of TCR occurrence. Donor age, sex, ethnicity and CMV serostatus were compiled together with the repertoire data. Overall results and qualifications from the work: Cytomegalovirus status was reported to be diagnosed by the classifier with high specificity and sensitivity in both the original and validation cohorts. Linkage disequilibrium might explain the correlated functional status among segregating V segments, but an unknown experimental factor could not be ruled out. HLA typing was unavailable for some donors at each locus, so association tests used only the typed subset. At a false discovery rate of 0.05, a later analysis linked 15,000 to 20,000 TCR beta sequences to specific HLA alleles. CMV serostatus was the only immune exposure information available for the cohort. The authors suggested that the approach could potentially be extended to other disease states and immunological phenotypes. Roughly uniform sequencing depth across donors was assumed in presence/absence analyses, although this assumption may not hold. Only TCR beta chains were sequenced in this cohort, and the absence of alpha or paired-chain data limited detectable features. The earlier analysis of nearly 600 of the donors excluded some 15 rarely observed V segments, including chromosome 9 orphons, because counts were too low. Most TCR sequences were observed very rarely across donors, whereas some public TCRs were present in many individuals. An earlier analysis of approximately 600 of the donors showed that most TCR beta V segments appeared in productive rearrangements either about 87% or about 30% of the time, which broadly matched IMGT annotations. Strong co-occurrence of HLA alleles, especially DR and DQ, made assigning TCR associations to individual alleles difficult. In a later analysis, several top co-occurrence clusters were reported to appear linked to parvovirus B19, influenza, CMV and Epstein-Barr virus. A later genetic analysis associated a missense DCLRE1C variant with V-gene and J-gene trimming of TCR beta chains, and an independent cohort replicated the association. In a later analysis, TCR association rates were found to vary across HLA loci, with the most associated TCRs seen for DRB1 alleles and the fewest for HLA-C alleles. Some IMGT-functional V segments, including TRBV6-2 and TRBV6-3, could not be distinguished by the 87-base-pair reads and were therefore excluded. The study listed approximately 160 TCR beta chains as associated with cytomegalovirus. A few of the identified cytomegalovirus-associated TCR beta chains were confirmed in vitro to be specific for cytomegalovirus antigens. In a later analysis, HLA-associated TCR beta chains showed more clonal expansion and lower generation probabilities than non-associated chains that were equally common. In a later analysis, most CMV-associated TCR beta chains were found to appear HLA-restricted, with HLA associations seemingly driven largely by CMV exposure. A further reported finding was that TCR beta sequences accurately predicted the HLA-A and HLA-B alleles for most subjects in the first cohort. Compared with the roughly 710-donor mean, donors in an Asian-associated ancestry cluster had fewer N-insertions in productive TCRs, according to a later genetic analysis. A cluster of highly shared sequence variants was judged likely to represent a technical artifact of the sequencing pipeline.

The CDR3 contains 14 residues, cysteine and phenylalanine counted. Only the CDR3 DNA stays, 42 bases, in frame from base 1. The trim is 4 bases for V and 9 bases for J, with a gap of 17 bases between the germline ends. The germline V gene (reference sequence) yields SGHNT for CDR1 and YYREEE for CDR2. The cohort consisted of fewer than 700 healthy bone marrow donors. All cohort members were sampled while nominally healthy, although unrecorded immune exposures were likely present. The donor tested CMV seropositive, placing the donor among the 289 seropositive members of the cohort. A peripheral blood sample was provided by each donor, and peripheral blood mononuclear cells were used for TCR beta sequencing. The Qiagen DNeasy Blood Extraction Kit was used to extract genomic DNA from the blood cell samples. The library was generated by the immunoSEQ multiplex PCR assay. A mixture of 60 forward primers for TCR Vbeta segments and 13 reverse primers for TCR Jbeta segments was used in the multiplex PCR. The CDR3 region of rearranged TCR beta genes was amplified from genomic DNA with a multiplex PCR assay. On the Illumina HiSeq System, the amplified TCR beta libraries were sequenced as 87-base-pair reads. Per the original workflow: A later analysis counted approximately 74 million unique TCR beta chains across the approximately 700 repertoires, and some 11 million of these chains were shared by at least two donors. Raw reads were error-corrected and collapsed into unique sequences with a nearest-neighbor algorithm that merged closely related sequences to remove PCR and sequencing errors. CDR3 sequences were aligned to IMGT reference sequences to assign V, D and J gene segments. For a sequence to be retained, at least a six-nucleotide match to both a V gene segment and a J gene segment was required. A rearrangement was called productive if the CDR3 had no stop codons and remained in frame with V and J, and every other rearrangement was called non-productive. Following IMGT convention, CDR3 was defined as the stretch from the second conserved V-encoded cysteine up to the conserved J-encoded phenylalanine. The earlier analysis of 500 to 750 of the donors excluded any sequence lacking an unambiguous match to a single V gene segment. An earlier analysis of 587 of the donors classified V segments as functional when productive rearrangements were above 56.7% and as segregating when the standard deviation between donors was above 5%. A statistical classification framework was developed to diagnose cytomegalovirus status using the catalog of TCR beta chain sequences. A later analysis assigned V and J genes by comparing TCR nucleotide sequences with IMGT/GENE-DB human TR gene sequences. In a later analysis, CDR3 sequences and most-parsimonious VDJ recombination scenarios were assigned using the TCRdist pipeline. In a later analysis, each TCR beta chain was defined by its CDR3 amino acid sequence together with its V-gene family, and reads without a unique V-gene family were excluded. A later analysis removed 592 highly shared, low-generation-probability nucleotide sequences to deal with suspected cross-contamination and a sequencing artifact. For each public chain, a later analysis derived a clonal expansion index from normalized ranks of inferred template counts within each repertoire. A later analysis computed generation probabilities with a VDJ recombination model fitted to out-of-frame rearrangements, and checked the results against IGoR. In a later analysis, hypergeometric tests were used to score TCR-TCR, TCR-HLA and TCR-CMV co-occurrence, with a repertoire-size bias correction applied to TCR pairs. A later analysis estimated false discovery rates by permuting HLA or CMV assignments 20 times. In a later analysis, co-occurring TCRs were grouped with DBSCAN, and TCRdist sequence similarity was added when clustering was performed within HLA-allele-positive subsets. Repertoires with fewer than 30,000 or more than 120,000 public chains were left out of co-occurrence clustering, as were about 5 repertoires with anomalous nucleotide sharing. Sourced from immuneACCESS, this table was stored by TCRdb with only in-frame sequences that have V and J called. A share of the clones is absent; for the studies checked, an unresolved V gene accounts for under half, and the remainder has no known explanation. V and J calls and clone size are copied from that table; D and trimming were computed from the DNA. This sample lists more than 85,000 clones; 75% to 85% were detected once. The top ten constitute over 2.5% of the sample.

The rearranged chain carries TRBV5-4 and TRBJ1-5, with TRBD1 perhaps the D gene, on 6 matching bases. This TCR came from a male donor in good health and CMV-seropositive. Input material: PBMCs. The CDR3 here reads CASSQNRDGTPQHF. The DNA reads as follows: TGTGCCAGCAGCCAAAACAGGGACGGCACGCCCCAGCATTTT.